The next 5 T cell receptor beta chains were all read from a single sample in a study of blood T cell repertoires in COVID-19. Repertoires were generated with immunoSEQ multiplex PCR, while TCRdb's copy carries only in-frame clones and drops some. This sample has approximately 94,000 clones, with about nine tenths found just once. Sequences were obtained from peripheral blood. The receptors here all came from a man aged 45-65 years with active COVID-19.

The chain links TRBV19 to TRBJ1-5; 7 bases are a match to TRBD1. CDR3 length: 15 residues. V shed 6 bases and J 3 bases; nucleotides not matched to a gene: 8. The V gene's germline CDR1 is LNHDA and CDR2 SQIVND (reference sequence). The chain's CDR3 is CASRPDRVFNQPQHF. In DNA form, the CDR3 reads TGTGCCAGTAGACCAGACAGGGTTTTCAATCAGCCCCAGCATTTT.

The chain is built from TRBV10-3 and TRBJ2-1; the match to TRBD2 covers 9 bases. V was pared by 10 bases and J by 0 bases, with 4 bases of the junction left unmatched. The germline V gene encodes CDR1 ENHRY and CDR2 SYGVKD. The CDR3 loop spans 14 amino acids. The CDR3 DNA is TGTGCCACCGTTAGCGGGGGCTCCTACAATGAGCAGTTCTTC. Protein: CATVSGGSYNEQFF.

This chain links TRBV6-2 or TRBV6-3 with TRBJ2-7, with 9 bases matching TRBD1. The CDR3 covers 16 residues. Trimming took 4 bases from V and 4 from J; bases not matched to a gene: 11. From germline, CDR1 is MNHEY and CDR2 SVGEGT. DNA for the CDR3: TGTGCCAGCAGTTCGTTCGGGACAGGGAAGAGGTACGAGCAGTACGTC. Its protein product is CASSSFGTGKRYEQYV.

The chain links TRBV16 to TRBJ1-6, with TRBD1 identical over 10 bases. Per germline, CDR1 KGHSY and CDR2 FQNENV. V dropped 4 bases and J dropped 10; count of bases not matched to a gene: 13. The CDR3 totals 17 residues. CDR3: CASSPRALTGGFSPLHF. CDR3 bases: TGTGCCAGCAGCCCTCGAGCGCTGACAGGGGGCTTCTCACCCCTCCACTTT.

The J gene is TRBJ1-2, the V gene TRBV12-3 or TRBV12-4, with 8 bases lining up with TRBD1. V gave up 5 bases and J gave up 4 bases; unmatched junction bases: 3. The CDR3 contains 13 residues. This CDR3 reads CASSAGTGYGYTF. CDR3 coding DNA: TGTGCCAGCAGTGCCGGGACAGGCTATGGCTACACCTTC.